Sequencing of this TCR beta chain was carried out in a study of T cell changes during pregnancy in multiple sclerosis. This clone appeared a single time. Some clones are missing from TCRdb's copy, which holds only in-frame ones; the method was immunoSEQ multiplex PCR. The profile covers over 45,000 clones, with about 93% appearing a single time and around 3% taken by the ten largest. Trimming removed 0 bases at V and 3 bases at J, with 18 bases between. The CDR3 loop spans 17 amino acids. Germline CDR1 and CDR2: LGHNT and FRNRAP. This TCR was recovered from a female donor in good health, enrolled as a control in a pregnancy study. The specimen was peripheral blood, collected in the third trimester of pregnancy. The chain links TRBV12-5 to TRBJ2-7; weak D call: TRBD2 (6 bases). The CDR3: CASGLVLDHRTNYEQYF. Written as DNA, the CDR3 is TGTGCTAGTGGTTTGGTACTTGATCACAGGACTAACTACGAGCAGTACTTC.